The T cell receptor beta chain under discussion was sequenced for a study of blood T cell repertoires in COVID-19. Study at large: Samples of COVID-19 (acute and convalescent) were obtained from the United States, Italy and Spain. Sources were T cells, B-cell-depleted T cells, or PBMCs; the material itself was cDNA or gDNA.

The CDR3 runs 16 residues. Trimming removed 2 bases from V and 9 bases from J, with 20 bases in between. Germline V lookup: CDR1 SGHAT, CDR2 FQNNGV. Only one count was recorded for this clone. Per the authors' pipeline: Amplification with reference gene primers provided the estimates of nucleated cell counts. Clones were sequenced by immunoSEQ multiplex PCR, and TCRdb holds only the in-frame ones, with some missing. Clone size and the V and J calls come from that table; the DNA yielded D and trimming. The sample has 350,000 or so clones, about nine tenths seen once. Sequenced material: peripheral blood. The sequence was collected from a woman between 55 and 75 years old with COVID-19, enrolled during active disease. V gene TRBV11-2 combines with J gene TRBJ2-1; tentative D call: TRBD2 (6 bases). The CDR3 nucleotides read TGTGCCAGCAGCTTAAAGCCGCGCGGGGAGGTTGCTGAGCAGTTCTTC. Amino acids: CASSLKPRGEVAEQFF.